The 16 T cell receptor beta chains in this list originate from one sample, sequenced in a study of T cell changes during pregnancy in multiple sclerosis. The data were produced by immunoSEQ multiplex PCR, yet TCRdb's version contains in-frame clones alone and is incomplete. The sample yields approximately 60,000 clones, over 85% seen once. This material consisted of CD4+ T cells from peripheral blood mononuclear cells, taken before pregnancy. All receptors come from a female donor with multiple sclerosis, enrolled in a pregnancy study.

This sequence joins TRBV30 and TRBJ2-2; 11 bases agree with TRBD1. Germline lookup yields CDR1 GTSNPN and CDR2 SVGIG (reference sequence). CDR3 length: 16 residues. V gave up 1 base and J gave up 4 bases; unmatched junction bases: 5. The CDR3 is CAWSATDRGRTGELFF. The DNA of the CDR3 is TGTGCCTGGAGTGCGACGGACAGGGGGCGCACCGGGGAGCTGTTTTTT.

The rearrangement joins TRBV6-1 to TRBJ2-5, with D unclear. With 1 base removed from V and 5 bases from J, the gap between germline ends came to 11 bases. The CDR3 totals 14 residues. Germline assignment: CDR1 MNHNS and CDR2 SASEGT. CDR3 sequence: CASSEDPYLETQYF. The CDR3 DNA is TGTGCCAGCAGTGAAGACCCCTATTTGGAGACCCAGTACTTC.

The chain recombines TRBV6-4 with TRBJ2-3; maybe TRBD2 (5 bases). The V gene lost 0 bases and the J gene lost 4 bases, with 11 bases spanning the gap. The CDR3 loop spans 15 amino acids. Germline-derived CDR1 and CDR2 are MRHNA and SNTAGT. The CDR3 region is CASSDSASFPDTQYF. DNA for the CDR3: TGTGCCAGCAGTGACTCCGCTAGCTTCCCAGATACGCAGTATTTT.

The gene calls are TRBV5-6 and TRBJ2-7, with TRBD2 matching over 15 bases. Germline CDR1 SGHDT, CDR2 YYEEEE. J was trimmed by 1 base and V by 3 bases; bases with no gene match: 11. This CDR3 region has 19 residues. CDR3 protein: CASSYGLAGGYKNSYEQYF. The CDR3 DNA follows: TGTGCCAGCAGCTATGGACTAGCGGGAGGGTACAAAAATTCCTACGAGCAGTACTTC.

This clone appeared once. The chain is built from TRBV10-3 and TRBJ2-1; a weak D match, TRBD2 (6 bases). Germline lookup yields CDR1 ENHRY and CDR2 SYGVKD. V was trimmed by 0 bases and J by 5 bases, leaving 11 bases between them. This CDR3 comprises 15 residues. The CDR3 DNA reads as TGTGCCATCAGTGAGTCGGGGGGTATGAACAATGAGCAGTTCTTC. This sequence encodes CAISESGGMNNEQFF.

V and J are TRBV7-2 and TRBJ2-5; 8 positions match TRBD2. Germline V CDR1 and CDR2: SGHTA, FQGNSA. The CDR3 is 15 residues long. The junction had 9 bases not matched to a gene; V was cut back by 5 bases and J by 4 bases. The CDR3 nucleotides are TGTGCCAGCAGCGGAACGCGGACTAGCCCAGAGACCCAGTACTTC. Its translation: CASSGTRTSPETQYF.

The CDR3 DNA reads TGTGCCAGTAGTTTGGGCCAGGGATGGGGCTACACCTTC. It specifies CASSLGQGWGYTF. V and J are TRBV19 and TRBJ1-2; possible D gene TRBD1, 5 bases. V gave up 5 bases and J gave up 8 bases, with 15 bases separating them. The CDR3 consists of 13 residues. The germline CDR1 and CDR2 sequences are LNHDA and SQIVND (reference sequence).

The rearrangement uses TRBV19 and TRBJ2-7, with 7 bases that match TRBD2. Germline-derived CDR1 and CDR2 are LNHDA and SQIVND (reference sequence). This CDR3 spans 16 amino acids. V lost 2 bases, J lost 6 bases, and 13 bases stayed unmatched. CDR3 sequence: CASSISLGRGPSEQYF. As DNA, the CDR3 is TGTGCCAGTAGTATATCCTTAGGGAGGGGCCCCTCCGAGCAGTACTTC.

The DNA of the CDR3 is TGTGCCAGCAGTTTATTGGGGGCCACCTACGAGCAGTACTTC. This encodes CASSLLGATYEQYF. This chain uses TRBV28 with TRBJ2-7; D perhaps matches TRBD1 (6 bases). The CDR3 runs to 14 residues. Looked up from germline, CDR1 is MDHEN and CDR2 is SYDVKM. V was trimmed by 1 base and J by 2 bases, leaving 9 bases between them.

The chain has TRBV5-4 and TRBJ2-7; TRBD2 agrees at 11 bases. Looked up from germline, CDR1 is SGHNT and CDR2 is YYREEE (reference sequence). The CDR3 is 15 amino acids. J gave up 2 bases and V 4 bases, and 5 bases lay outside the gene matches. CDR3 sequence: CASSLGTSGAYEQYF. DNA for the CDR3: TGTGCCAGCAGCCTAGGGACTAGCGGAGCCTACGAGCAGTACTTC.

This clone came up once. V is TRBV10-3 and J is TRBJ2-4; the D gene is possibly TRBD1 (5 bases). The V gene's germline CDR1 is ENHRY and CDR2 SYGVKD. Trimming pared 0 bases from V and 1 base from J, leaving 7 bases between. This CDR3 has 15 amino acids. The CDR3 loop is CAISESSGAKNIQYF. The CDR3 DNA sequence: TGTGCCATCAGTGAGTCGTCAGGGGCCAAAAACATTCAGTACTTC.

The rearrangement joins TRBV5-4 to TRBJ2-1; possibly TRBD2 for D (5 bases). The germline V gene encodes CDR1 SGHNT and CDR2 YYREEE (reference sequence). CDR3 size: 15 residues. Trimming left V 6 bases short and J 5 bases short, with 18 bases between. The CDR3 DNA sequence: TGTGCCAGCATCACTTGGGGAGCACTTGACAATGAGCAGTTCTTC. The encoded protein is CASITWGALDNEQFF. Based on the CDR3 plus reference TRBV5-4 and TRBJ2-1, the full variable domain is ETGVTQSPTHLIKTRGQQVTLRCSSQSGHNTVSWYQQALGQGPQFIFQYYREEENGRGNFPPRFSGLQFPNYSSELNVNALELDDSALYLCASITWGALDNEQFFGPGTRLTVL.

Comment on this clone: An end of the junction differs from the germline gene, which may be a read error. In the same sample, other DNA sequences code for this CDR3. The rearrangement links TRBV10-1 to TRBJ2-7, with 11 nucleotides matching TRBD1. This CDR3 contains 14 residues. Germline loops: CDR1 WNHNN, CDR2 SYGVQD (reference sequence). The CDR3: CASRGQGAIYEQYF. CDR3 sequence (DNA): TGCGCCAGCAGAGGACAGGGGGCTATCTACGAGCAGTACTTT.

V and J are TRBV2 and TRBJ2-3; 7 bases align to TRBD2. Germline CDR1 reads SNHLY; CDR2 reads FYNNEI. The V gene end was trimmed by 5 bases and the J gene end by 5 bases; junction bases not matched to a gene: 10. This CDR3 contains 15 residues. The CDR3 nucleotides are TGTGCCAGCAGTCGTCTCGGACTAGGACTAGATACGCAGTATTTT. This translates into CASSRLGLGLDTQYF.

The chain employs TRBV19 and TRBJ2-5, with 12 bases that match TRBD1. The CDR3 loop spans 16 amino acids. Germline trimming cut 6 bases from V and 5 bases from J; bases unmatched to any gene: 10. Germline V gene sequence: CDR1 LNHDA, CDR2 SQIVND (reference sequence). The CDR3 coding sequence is TGTGCCAGTAGCTCTGCCGGGACAGGGGGCGTCGAGACCCAGTACTTC. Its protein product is CASSSAGTGGVETQYF.

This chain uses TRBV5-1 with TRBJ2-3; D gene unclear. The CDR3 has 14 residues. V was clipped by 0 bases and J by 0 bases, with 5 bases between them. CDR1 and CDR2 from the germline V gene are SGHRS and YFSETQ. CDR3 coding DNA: TGCGCCAGCAGCTTGGCAGGCAGCACAGATACGCAGTATTTT. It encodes CASSLAGSTDTQYF.